This T cell receptor beta chain appears in the sequencing data of a study of Graves' ophthalmopathy and Graves' hyperthyroidism. Notes on the study in general: Ophthalmopathy and stable hyperthyroidism were discriminated by a 13-signature model, with about 91% sensitivity and approximately 77% specificity.

Stable hyperthyroid donors showed no ophthalmopathy during 18 months follow-up. Physicians reached a diagnosis by relying on clinical symptoms, serum thyroxine, TRAb, thyroid ultrasound and orbital computed tomography. This clonotype was recorded many times. The antigen is unknown. This CDR3 is 16 amino acids long. Trimming stripped 0 bases from V and 0 bases from J, with 6 bases between. Germline loops: CDR1 MNHEY, CDR2 SVGAGI. TCR beta CDR3 regions were amplified from RNA transcripts. After a first-round RT-PCR with HTBI primers, a second-round multiplex PCR was run. TCRdb used MiXCR to reprocess the multiplex PCR reads, holding one entry per CDR3 protein. The sample has about 370,000 distinct CDR3 sequences, approximately 18% seen once.

The source material was peripheral blood. This sequence originates from an adult woman with stable Graves' hyperthyroidism. The chain uses TRBV6-5 and TRBJ1-6, with D possibly matching TRBD1 (5 bases). The CDR3 loop is CASSYSGVSYNSPLHF. The CDR3 DNA sequence: TGTGCCAGCAGTTACTCGGGGGTCTCCTATAATTCACCCCTCCACTTT.